This is a list of T cell receptor beta chains from one sample in a study of T-cell memory formation after mild COVID-19. TCRdb analysed the 5' RACE reads with MiXCR anew, one entry per CDR3 protein. The top ten hold around 20% of the sample, which has fewer than 350,000 distinct CDR3 sequences, less than 20% seen once. The material sequenced was PBMCs or a T cell subset sorted from them (not recorded which). Source of these receptors: a man younger than 30 who had mild COVID-19 (a few samples of this study predate the infection). Cell type and time point are not known. Both conserved end residues are part of each CDR3. The order of the fields is CDR3 length, D gene, J gene, V gene, clone size, CDR3 DNA, CDR3 protein. D genes are given only for firm matches. Only some rows state a clone size, as once, few, many or a class for expanded clones.

cdr3_length: 12
d_call: -
j_call: TRBJ2-7
v_call: TRBV2
clone_size: -
cdr3_nt: TGTGCCAGCAGTGAATGGGGCGGCGAGCAGTACTTC
cdr3_aa: CASSEWGGEQYF

cdr3_length: 16
d_call: -
j_call: TRBJ2-5
v_call: TRBV3-1
clone_size: -
cdr3_nt: TGTGCCAGCCTCGTGACTAGGAGCTCCTTGGGGGAGACCCAGTACTTC
cdr3_aa: CASLVTRSSLGETQYF

cdr3_length: 12
d_call: -
j_call: TRBJ2-1
v_call: TRBV12-3/TRBV12-4
clone_size: -
cdr3_nt: TGTGCCAGCAGTTCCGGGAACAATGAGCAGTTCTTC
cdr3_aa: CASSSGNNEQFF

cdr3_length: 17
d_call: TRBD1
j_call: TRBJ2-5
v_call: TRBV7-8
clone_size: -
cdr3_nt: TGTGCCAGCAGCTTAGCGTCGGACAGGGCGGGGCAAGAGACCCAGTACTTC
cdr3_aa: CASSLASDRAGQETQYF

cdr3_length: 17
d_call: TRBD2
j_call: TRBJ2-1
v_call: TRBV7-2
clone_size: -
cdr3_nt: TGTGCCAGCAGCTTAGTCGGACAAGCGGGGAGCCACAATGAGCAGTTCTTC
cdr3_aa: CASSLVGQAGSHNEQFF

cdr3_length: 13
d_call: -
j_call: TRBJ1-5
v_call: TRBV12-3/TRBV12-4
clone_size: -
cdr3_nt: TGTGCCAGCAGTCTGCTGGGCCATCAGCCCCAGCATTTT
cdr3_aa: CASSLLGHQPQHF

cdr3_length: 16
d_call: TRBD1
j_call: TRBJ1-5
v_call: TRBV10-3
clone_size: few
cdr3_nt: TGTGCCATCAGTGAGTACCCCACAGGGGGCAATCAGCCCCAGCATTTT
cdr3_aa: CAISEYPTGGNQPQHF

cdr3_length: 15
d_call: -
j_call: TRBJ2-3
v_call: TRBV15
clone_size: -
cdr3_nt: TGTGCCACCAGCCGTCTAAGGGAGATAGGAGATACGCAGTATTTT
cdr3_aa: CATSRLREIGDTQYF

cdr3_length: 17
d_call: -
j_call: TRBJ2-5
v_call: TRBV4-3
clone_size: many
cdr3_nt: TGCGCCAGCAGCCAAGAAATCGGCGGAGTTCCAGAAGAGACCCAGTACTTC
cdr3_aa: CASSQEIGGVPEETQYF

cdr3_length: 14
d_call: -
j_call: TRBJ1-3
v_call: TRBV2
clone_size: few
cdr3_nt: TGTGCCAGCAGTGAAGGGACACGCGGAAACACCATATATTTT
cdr3_aa: CASSEGTRGNTIYF

cdr3_length: 12
d_call: -
j_call: TRBJ1-5
v_call: TRBV21-1
clone_size: -
cdr3_nt: TGTGCCAGCAGCAAGAATGGTCAGCCCCAGCATTTT
cdr3_aa: CASSKNGQPQHF

cdr3_length: 13
d_call: -
j_call: TRBJ2-7
v_call: TRBV2
clone_size: many
cdr3_nt: TGTGCCAGCAGTCGCGATAGGGAGGACGAGCAGTACTTC
cdr3_aa: CASSRDREDEQYF

cdr3_length: 15
d_call: -
j_call: TRBJ2-1
v_call: TRBV20-1
clone_size: few
cdr3_nt: TGCAGTGCTAGACCCCGGGGGGCGGGGGTAAGTGAGCAGTTCTTC
cdr3_aa: CSARPRGAGVSEQFF

cdr3_length: 13
d_call: -
j_call: TRBJ2-2
v_call: TRBV2
clone_size: -
cdr3_nt: TGTGCCAGCAGTGCCCCAATCACCGGGGAGCTGTTTTTT
cdr3_aa: CASSAPITGELFF

cdr3_length: 14
d_call: -
j_call: TRBJ2-5
v_call: TRBV7-2
clone_size: few
cdr3_nt: TGTGCCAGCAGCTTAAACAGGGATCAAGAGACCCAGTACTTC
cdr3_aa: CASSLNRDQETQYF

cdr3_length: 14
d_call: TRBD2
j_call: TRBJ2-1
v_call: TRBV9
clone_size: -
cdr3_nt: TGTGCCAGCAGCGACCCCCGGGGGGGCGGTGAGCAGTTCTTC
cdr3_aa: CASSDPRGGGEQFF

cdr3_length: 16
d_call: -
j_call: TRBJ1-1
v_call: TRBV6-1
clone_size: -
cdr3_nt: TGTGCCAGCAGTGAAGTCTCGGGGTCTGGGAACACTGAAGCTTTCTTT
cdr3_aa: CASSEVSGSGNTEAFF

cdr3_length: 12
d_call: -
j_call: TRBJ2-2
v_call: TRBV15
clone_size: few
cdr3_nt: TGTGCCACCAGCGGGAAGCACGGGGAGCTGTTTTTT
cdr3_aa: CATSGKHGELFF

cdr3_length: 12
d_call: -
j_call: TRBJ2-2
v_call: TRBV2
clone_size: many
cdr3_nt: TGTGCCAGCAGTGAAGGATACGTGGAGCTGTTTTTT
cdr3_aa: CASSEGYVELFF

cdr3_length: 14
d_call: -
j_call: TRBJ2-2
v_call: TRBV11-3
clone_size: few
cdr3_nt: TGTGCCAGCAGCTTAGATGGCCACACCGGGGAGCTGTTTTTT
cdr3_aa: CASSLDGHTGELFF

cdr3_length: 13
d_call: -
j_call: TRBJ1-1
v_call: TRBV4-2
clone_size: -
cdr3_nt: TGTGCCAGCAGCGCCGAATTGAACACTGAAGCTTTCTTT
cdr3_aa: CASSAELNTEAFF

cdr3_length: 12
d_call: -
j_call: TRBJ2-7
v_call: TRBV6-6
clone_size: few
cdr3_nt: TGTGCCAGCAGTCCACTGGACTACGAGCAGTACTTC
cdr3_aa: CASSPLDYEQYF

cdr3_length: 13
d_call: -
j_call: TRBJ2-3
v_call: TRBV24-1
clone_size: -
cdr3_nt: TGTGCCACCACCAGCAGATGGGGAGATACGCAGTATTTT
cdr3_aa: CATTSRWGDTQYF

cdr3_length: 16
d_call: -
j_call: TRBJ1-6
v_call: TRBV5-1
clone_size: many
cdr3_nt: TGCGCCAGCAGCCACCAGTCCGGACTCAGATCCTCACCCCTCCACTTT
cdr3_aa: CASSHQSGLRSSPLHF

cdr3_length: 16
d_call: -
j_call: TRBJ2-7
v_call: TRBV6-5
clone_size: few
cdr3_nt: TGTGCCAGCAGTTACTCATTACATCCGGGGCCCTACGAGCAGTACTTC
cdr3_aa: CASSYSLHPGPYEQYF

cdr3_length: 15
d_call: -
j_call: TRBJ1-2
v_call: TRBV4-3
clone_size: -
cdr3_nt: TGCGCCAGCAGCCAAGGCACAGGGAATCTGCATGGCTACACCTTC
cdr3_aa: CASSQGTGNLHGYTF

cdr3_length: 13
d_call: -
j_call: TRBJ2-2
v_call: TRBV9
clone_size: many
cdr3_nt: TGTGCCAGCAGCGACTCCGGGCGAGGGGAGCTGTTTTTT
cdr3_aa: CASSDSGRGELFF

cdr3_length: 12
d_call: -
j_call: TRBJ1-1
v_call: TRBV12-3/TRBV12-4
clone_size: many
cdr3_nt: TGTGCCAGCAGTCCCCCAGGGATCTCAGCTTTCTTT
cdr3_aa: CASSPPGISAFF

cdr3_length: 17
d_call: -
j_call: TRBJ1-1
v_call: TRBV25-1
clone_size: -
cdr3_nt: TGTGCCAGCAGTGACCCGCGGGCTACGGTGATGAACACTGAAGCTTTCTTT
cdr3_aa: CASSDPRATVMNTEAFF

cdr3_length: 13
d_call: -
j_call: TRBJ2-2
v_call: TRBV7-3
clone_size: many
cdr3_nt: TGTGCCAGCCGTGAGACCAATACCGGGGAGCTGTTTTTT
cdr3_aa: CASRETNTGELFF

cdr3_length: 16
d_call: -
j_call: TRBJ2-2
v_call: TRBV6-6
clone_size: few
cdr3_nt: TGTGCCAGCACCTTCCGCCGGGACCTCAACACCGGGGAGCTGTTTTTT
cdr3_aa: CASTFRRDLNTGELFF

cdr3_length: 15
d_call: TRBD2
j_call: TRBJ2-1
v_call: TRBV5-1
clone_size: -
cdr3_nt: TGCGCCAGCAGCCGCGATATAGCGGGGTACAATGAGCAGTTCTTC
cdr3_aa: CASSRDIAGYNEQFF

cdr3_length: 14
d_call: -
j_call: TRBJ2-2
v_call: TRBV12-3/TRBV12-4
clone_size: -
cdr3_nt: TGTGCCAGCAGGAGGACGATGCCCACCGGGGAGCTGTTTTTT
cdr3_aa: CASRRTMPTGELFF

cdr3_length: 15
d_call: -
j_call: TRBJ2-5
v_call: TRBV5-1
clone_size: -
cdr3_nt: TGCGCCAGCAGCGGAGGACGGTCGACCCAAGAGACCCAGTACTTC
cdr3_aa: CASSGGRSTQETQYF

cdr3_length: 13
d_call: -
j_call: TRBJ2-3
v_call: TRBV5-1
clone_size: few
cdr3_nt: TGCGCCAGCAGCTTGGAGGCAATTAATACGCAGTATTTT
cdr3_aa: CASSLEAINTQYF

cdr3_length: 14
d_call: -
j_call: TRBJ2-4
v_call: TRBV12-3/TRBV12-4
clone_size: few
cdr3_nt: TGTGCCAGCAGTTTAGCGCAGGCCAAAAACATTCAGTACTTC
cdr3_aa: CASSLAQAKNIQYF

cdr3_length: 14
d_call: -
j_call: TRBJ1-5
v_call: TRBV20-1
clone_size: medium-sized
cdr3_nt: TGCAGTGCTAGAGATTTGCCGGGTAATCAGCCCCAGCATTTT
cdr3_aa: CSARDLPGNQPQHF

cdr3_length: 16
d_call: TRBD2
j_call: TRBJ2-3
v_call: TRBV7-9
clone_size: -
cdr3_nt: TGTGCCAGCAGCTCCCGACTAGCGTCTAGCACAGATACGCAGTATTTT
cdr3_aa: CASSSRLASSTDTQYF

cdr3_length: 13
d_call: -
j_call: TRBJ1-2
v_call: TRBV15
clone_size: few
cdr3_nt: TGTGCCACCAGCGCTGGGGAGAACTATGGCTACACCTTC
cdr3_aa: CATSAGENYGYTF

cdr3_length: 15
d_call: -
j_call: TRBJ1-1
v_call: TRBV20-1
clone_size: -
cdr3_nt: TGCAGTGCTAGAATCGTCGGCGGACTGAACACTGAAGCTTTCTTT
cdr3_aa: CSARIVGGLNTEAFF

cdr3_length: 13
d_call: -
j_call: TRBJ1-1
v_call: TRBV7-2
clone_size: -
cdr3_nt: TGTGCCAGCACAGCTTACCTGTTATCAGAAGCTTTCTTT
cdr3_aa: CASTAYLLSEAFF

cdr3_length: 12
d_call: TRBD1
j_call: TRBJ1-2
v_call: TRBV2
clone_size: -
cdr3_nt: TGTGCCAGCAGGGACAGGGGAGGTGGCTACACCTTC
cdr3_aa: CASRDRGGGYTF

cdr3_length: 15
d_call: TRBD1
j_call: TRBJ1-5
v_call: TRBV7-2
clone_size: -
cdr3_nt: TGTGCCAGCAGCGTCGGGACAGGAAATAATCAGCCCCAGCATTTT
cdr3_aa: CASSVGTGNNQPQHF

cdr3_length: 14
d_call: -
j_call: TRBJ1-5
v_call: TRBV7-2
clone_size: -
cdr3_nt: TGTGCCAGCAGCAGAGACAGGCTTTATCAGCCCCAGCATTTT
cdr3_aa: CASSRDRLYQPQHF

cdr3_length: 17
d_call: -
j_call: TRBJ2-3
v_call: TRBV7-2
clone_size: few
cdr3_nt: TGTGCCAGCAGCTTTCCGGCGGGGCCTCCCTACACAGATACGCAGTATTTT
cdr3_aa: CASSFPAGPPYTDTQYF

cdr3_length: 15
d_call: -
j_call: TRBJ2-1
v_call: TRBV20-1
clone_size: few
cdr3_nt: TGCAGTGCTAGAGATGTTAGAAAGGGATACAATGAGCAGTTCTTC
cdr3_aa: CSARDVRKGYNEQFF

cdr3_length: 16
d_call: TRBD1
j_call: TRBJ1-1
v_call: TRBV5-1
clone_size: -
cdr3_nt: TGCGCCAGCAGCTTTCGGACAGGGGGCGGGACCACTGAAGCTTTCTTT
cdr3_aa: CASSFRTGGGTTEAFF

cdr3_length: 14
d_call: -
j_call: TRBJ1-2
v_call: TRBV7-8
clone_size: -
cdr3_nt: TGTGCCAGCACCTTAGGAGGGCAGAAGACTGGCTACACCTTC
cdr3_aa: CASTLGGQKTGYTF

cdr3_length: 14
d_call: -
j_call: TRBJ1-4
v_call: TRBV10-3
clone_size: many
cdr3_nt: TGTGCCATCACCCAGCCTGTGGAGGGTGAAAAACTGTTTTTT
cdr3_aa: CAITQPVEGEKLFF

cdr3_length: 14
d_call: TRBD2
j_call: TRBJ2-1
v_call: TRBV9
clone_size: -
cdr3_nt: TGTGCCAGCAGCCGCCGGACTAGCGGGGGTGAGCAGTTCTTC
cdr3_aa: CASSRRTSGGEQFF

cdr3_length: 15
d_call: -
j_call: TRBJ1-3
v_call: TRBV30
clone_size: -
cdr3_nt: TGTGCCTGGAGTGTAGCCCTCGGGGCTGGAAACACCATATATTTT
cdr3_aa: CAWSVALGAGNTIYF